The T cell receptor beta chain described here comes from a study of glioma-infiltrating T cells. Study-level points and caveats: Very few CDR3 sequences were shared between tissue and blood. Non-neoplastic patients had below-expected tissue-blood divergence, while all gliomas exceeded expectation.

Using RNA template, CDR3s of TCR alpha and beta were amplified with iRepertoire arm-PCR. Input was 100-400 ng of tissue mRNA or PBMC total RNA. TCRdb processed the multiplex PCR reads anew with MiXCR; each CDR3 protein has one entry. This repertoire shows around 20,000 distinct CDR3 sequences, just under 25% found once; its top ten account for around 12%. Points on this clonotype: The antigen remains undetermined. This may be a read error, as it is one base from a much larger clone.

The sequence came from a human donor with low-grade glioma or glioblastoma, undergoing nonglioma brain surgery, or in good health (not recorded which). The sample comprised glioma tissue, nonneoplastic brain tissue, or PBMCs (not recorded which).

CDR3 loop: CATTRGDRDYDEQFF. DNA for the CDR3: TGTGCCACCACCCGCGGGGACAGAGACTACGATGAGCAGTTCTTC. The gene calls are TRBV28 and TRBJ2-1, with a tentative D call TRBD1 (7 bases). Germline loops: CDR1 MDHEN, CDR2 SYDVKM. The CDR3 length is 15 residues.